Sequencing of this T cell receptor (beta chain) was carried out in a study of blood T cell repertoires in COVID-19. In the study's own analysis: For nucleated cells, counts were estimated from reference gene primer amplification. Generated by immunoSEQ multiplex PCR, the TCRdb table keeps only in-frame clones and is missing some. That table supplies the V and J calls and clone size; D and trimming were determined from the DNA. Here the sample spans about 160,000 clones, 93% being singletons. It was during active infection that Seattle patients were enrolled and then longitudinally followed. V was clipped by 4 bases and J by 4 bases, with 11 bases between them. This CDR3 is 13 amino acids long. In germline, CDR1 is SGDLS, CDR2 YYNGEE. This clone occurred once.

The sequencing sample was made of peripheral blood. The chain employs TRBV9 and TRBJ1-1; D possibly corresponds to TRBD1 (5 bases). The TCR originated in a woman aged 55-70 years with COVID-19, enrolled during active disease. This chain's CDR3 is CASSWGDGTEAFF. The DNA of the CDR3 is TGTGCCAGCAGCTGGGGGGATGGCACTGAAGCTTTCTTT. Variable domain in full (rest from reference TRBV9 and TRBJ1-1): DSGVTQTPKHLITATGQRVTLRCSPRSGDLSVYWYQQSLDQGLQFLIQYYNGEERAKGNILERFSAQQFPDLHSELNLSSLELGDSALYFCASSWGDGTEAFFGQGTRLTVV.